This T cell receptor beta chain stems from a study of cytomegalovirus exposure and HLA in healthy donors. The ends were cut back, 4 bases at V and 5 bases at J, with 11 bases in the middle. The CDR3 runs 13 residues. Germline-derived CDR1 and CDR2 are MNHNY and SVGAGI (reference sequence). This table comes from immunoSEQ multiplex PCR, and its TCRdb copy is limited to in-frame clones, with some not included. Of 85,000 to 120,000 clones listed, about nine tenths are singletons. The chain carries TRBV6-6 and TRBJ2-5, with a weak D call TRBD2 (5 bases). Sequencing was performed on PBMCs. The TCR was taken from a woman under 30 in good health and CMV-seropositive. The CDR3 region has the DNA TGTGCCAGCAGTTTCGAGGGTATTGAGACCCAGTACTTC. Translation: CASSFEGIETQYF.